A selection of T cell receptor beta chains follows, all from one sample in a study of identical twins. TCRdb independently ran MiXCR on the 5' RACE reads; one entry per CDR3 protein. This table has 700,000 or so distinct CDR3 sequences, approximately 9% appearing once. The sample was also linked to a second study, of yellow fever vaccine responses in identical twins.

The source material was PBMCs. The receptors originated from a woman aged 18-29 years in good health. Both conserved end residues are part of each CDR3. Fields, in order: clone size, D gene, V gene, J gene, CDR3 DNA, CDR3 protein. A D gene is named only where the DNA matches it firmly. For some rows the clone size is stated as once, few or many, or as a class when expanded; others skip it.

few	.	TRBV4-2	TRBJ2-4	TGTGCCAGCAGCCTGGGGGGAGGGCAGGGGCGAGCCAAAAACATTCAGTACTTC	CASSLGGGQGRAKNIQYF
few	.	TRBV12-5	TRBJ2-5	TGTGCTAGTGGTTTGGTAGTGCGGGGGCGATCGGAGACCCAGTACTTC	CASGLVVRGRSETQYF
many	TRBD2	TRBV11-2	TRBJ2-1	TGTGCCAGCAGCTTACATCCCCCGGGACTACCCGACAATGAGCAGTTCTTC	CASSLHPPGLPDNEQFF
few	.	TRBV20-1	TRBJ2-5	TGCAGTGCCCCCCGGACAGTTCAAGAGACCCAGTACTTC	CSAPRTVQETQYF
.	.	TRBV2	TRBJ1-6	TGTGCCAGCAAGTACCGTCAGAACTCCTATAATTCACCCCTCCACTTT	CASKYRQNSYNSPLHF
many	.	TRBV12-3/TRBV12-4	TRBJ2-1	TGTGCCAGCAGTTGGGTCCCAAACAATGAGCAGTTCTTC	CASSWVPNNEQFF
.	.	TRBV15	TRBJ2-5	TGTGCCACCAGCGGATCGGACCTTCATAAGAAAGAGACCCAGTACTTC	CATSGSDLHKKETQYF
few	.	TRBV11-3	TRBJ2-1	TGTGCCAGCAGCTTAGGATTGGGGGCTGAGCAGTTCTTC	CASSLGLGAEQFF
.	.	TRBV7-9	TRBJ2-6	TGTGCCAGCAGCTACGGGCAGTCTGGGGCCAACGTCCTGACTTTC	CASSYGQSGANVLTF
few	TRBD1	TRBV7-8	TRBJ1-6	TGTGCCAGCAGCAAAATAATGGGCGGCCGGGACAGAGATAATTCACCCCTCCACTTT	CASSKIMGGRDRDNSPLHF
.	TRBD2	TRBV15	TRBJ2-1	TGTGCCACCAGCAGAGGGTATAGCGGGAGGTACAATGAGCAGTTCTTC	CATSRGYSGRYNEQFF